This T cell receptor beta chain was sequenced during a study of blood T cell repertoires in COVID-19. Losses at the gene ends were 3 bases for V and 4 bases for J; bases not matched to a gene: 5. The CDR3 loop spans 14 amino acids. Germline loops: CDR1 SGDLS, CDR2 YYNGEE. Method: immunoSEQ multiplex PCR; TCRdb's copy keeps in-frame clones and lacks some. The repertoire holds 100,000 to 150,000 clones, with 75% to 90% as singletons. V is TRBV9 and J is TRBJ1-2; 8 nucleotides line up with TRBD1. This clonotype was obtained from an elderly woman with COVID-19, enrolled during active disease. The sequenced sample was peripheral blood. The CDR3 bases are TGTGCCAGCAGCGCAGGACAGGGCCTCTATGGCTACACCTTC. This codes for CASSAGQGLYGYTF. Based on the CDR3 plus reference TRBV9 and TRBJ1-2, the full variable domain is DSGVTQTPKHLITATGQRVTLRCSPRSGDLSVYWYQQSLDQGLQFLIQYYNGEERAKGNILERFSAQQFPDLHSELNLSSLELGDSALYFCASSAGQGLYGYTFGSGTRLTVV.